One T cell receptor (beta chain) is described in this entry. These data are taken from a study of monozygotic twins with inflammatory bowel disease. Every donor provided one blood sample measuring less than 3 ml. No sorting of T cells preceded isolation of total RNA from whole blood. Total RNA amounting to 3,500 to 4,000 ng went into each TCR library. After re-calling the 5' RACE reads, TCRdb lists one entry per CDR3 protein, DNA absent. The specimen's table records 400,000 to 500,000 distinct CDR3 sequences. Germline CDR1 and CDR2: SGDLS and YYNGEE. This CDR3 region has 15 residues. This clonotype originated in a human donor with ulcerative colitis or Crohn's disease, or a healthy co-twin of an affected twin (not recorded which). The rearrangement joins TRBV9 to TRBJ2-1; lacking DNA, the TRBD1 call made by TCRdb goes unchecked. The sample consisted of blood. The CDR3 here is CASSVASGGRYEQFF.